The rows below give T cell receptor beta chains drawn from one sample of a study of cytomegalovirus exposure and HLA in healthy donors. Libraries were prepared by immunoSEQ multiplex PCR; TCRdb keeps only in-frame clonotypes and omits some of them. There are around 200,000 clones in the sample; 75% to 90% occur only once, and around 1% lies in the top ten. Sequencing input: PBMCs. Receptors originate from a young woman in good health and CMV-seronegative. The CDR3 runs from the conserved cysteine through the conserved F or W. The D gene is left open where the match is weak. Only some rows state a clone size, as once, few, many or a class for expanded clones.

once TRBJ2-1 TRBV19 TRBD2 CASSIEGTSYSYNEQFF TGTGCCAGTAGTATAGAGGGGACTAGCTACTCCTACAATGAGCAGTTCTTC
- TRBJ2-3 TRBV11-3 - CASSRGASASTDTQYF TGTGCCAGCAGCCGGGGGGCTAGCGCCAGCACAGATACGCAGTATTTT
- TRBJ2-1 TRBV20-1 - CSVVVANEQFF TGCAGTGTCGTAGTTGCGAATGAGCAGTTCTTC
- TRBJ2-1 TRBV7-2 TRBD2 CASSLMRVGTSGKNEQFF TGTGCCAGCAGCTTAATGAGAGTGGGGACTAGCGGGAAAAATGAGCAGTTCTTC
- TRBJ1-4 TRBV7-2 - CASSLPHAGGEKLFF TGTGCCAGCAGCTTACCACACGCCGGGGGTGAAAAACTGTTTTTT
- TRBJ2-7 TRBV6-5 - CASSLEWTDSYEQYF TGTGCCAGCAGTTTAGAATGGACAGACTCCTACGAGCAGTACTTC
- TRBJ2-5 TRBV4-3 - CASSQETGGSRQETQYF TGCGCCAGCAGCCAAGAAACTGGGGGGAGTAGGCAAGAGACCCAGTACTTC
- TRBJ2-1 TRBV7-3 - CASSMGLSSYNEQFF TGTGCCAGCAGCATGGGCCTTAGCTCCTACAATGAGCAGTTCTTC
- TRBJ2-3 TRBV4-1 TRBD2 CASSQDGLAGNTDTQYF TGCGCCAGCAGCCAAGATGGCCTAGCGGGGAACACAGATACGCAGTATTTT
once TRBJ2-1 TRBV19 TRBD2 CASSGLAVDNEQFF TGTGCCAGTAGTGGACTAGCGGTTGACAATGAGCAGTTCTTC
- TRBJ2-7 TRBV30 - CAWSVRGYEQYF TGTGCCTGGAGTGTTAGGGGCTACGAGCAGTACTTC
- TRBJ2-2 TRBV4-2 TRBD2 CASSQELAGRGELFF TGTGCCAGCAGCCAAGAACTAGCGGGGAGGGGGGAGCTGTTTTTT
- TRBJ2-7 TRBV27 - CASKALREDYEQYF TGTGCCAGCAAAGCTCTCAGGGAGGACTACGAGCAGTACTTC
- TRBJ1-1 TRBV4-3 - CASSQDRGNTEAFF TGCGCCAGCAGCCAAGACAGAGGGAACACTGAAGCTTTCTTT
- TRBJ2-7 TRBV9 TRBD1 CASSTGTGSYEQYF TGTGCCAGCAGCACCGGGACAGGGTCCTACGAGCAGTACTTC
- TRBJ2-3 TRBV5-6 TRBD2 CASSPGGAWSDTQYF TGTGCCAGCAGCCCCGGGGGGGCTTGGTCAGATACGCAGTATTTT
- TRBJ2-1 TRBV2 - CASSGRGFVRNEQFF TGTGCCAGCAGTGGAAGAGGGTTTGTTAGGAATGAGCAGTTCTTC
- TRBJ2-7 TRBV4-1 TRBD1 CASSRPTGMANEQYF TGCGCCAGCAGCCGACCGACAGGGATGGCCAACGAGCAGTACTTC
- TRBJ2-1 TRBV29-1 TRBD1 CSVVRDRGLSVLDEQFF TGCAGCGTTGTTCGGGACAGGGGGCTATCAGTTTTGGATGAGCAGTTCTTC
- TRBJ2-7 TRBV18 - CASSPITDSYEQYF TGTGCCAGCTCACCAATAACAGACTCCTACGAGCAGTACTTC
- TRBJ2-6 TRBV6-1 - CASSDLTSGVAGANVLTF TGTGCCAGCAGTGACCTCACCTCAGGGGTGGCTGGGGCCAACGTCCTGACTTTC
- TRBJ2-6 TRBV4-2 TRBD1 CASSPPGGQGAGANVLTF TGTGCCAGCAGCCCCCCTGGCGGACAGGGGGCTGGGGCCAACGTCCTGACTTTC
- TRBJ1-3 TRBV29-1 - CSAQFIGGTGNTIYF TGCAGCGCCCAGTTCATTGGGGGGACTGGAAACACCATATATTTT
- TRBJ2-1 TRBV29-1 TRBD1 CSVLPGQGEQFF TGCAGCGTTCTACCCGGACAGGGAGAGCAGTTCTTC
once TRBJ1-1 TRBV7-2 - CASSLAWRVNTEAFF TGTGCCAGCAGCTTAGCTTGGCGGGTGAACACTGAAGCTTTCTTT
- TRBJ1-2 TRBV29-1 TRBD1 CSVDRQGATPLYYGYTF TGCAGCGTGGACCGACAGGGGGCGACCCCACTTTACTATGGCTACACCTTC
- TRBJ2-6 TRBV4-3 - CASSRSRDSFPGANVLTF TGCGCCAGCAGCCGCTCACGGGACTCCTTCCCTGGGGCCAACGTCCTGACTTTC
- TRBJ1-5 TRBV27 - CASSLDRGAREPQHF TGTGCCAGCAGTTTAGATCGGGGGGCCCGGGAGCCCCAGCATTTT
- TRBJ2-2 TRBV19 TRBD1 CATDRSNTGELFF TGTGCTACGGACAGGTCGAACACCGGGGAGCTGTTTTTT
- TRBJ2-5 TRBV7-2 - CASSPWGGGTGTQYF TGTGCCAGCAGCCCATGGGGCGGGGGCACGGGGACCCAGTACTTC
- TRBJ2-7 TRBV14 TRBD2 CASSHFPGLAGVEQYF TGTGCCAGCAGCCATTTCCCGGGACTAGCGGGAGTCGAGCAGTACTTC
- TRBJ2-3 TRBV7-2 - CASSPLSGDTQYF TGTGCCAGCAGCCCTCTGTCGGGGGATACGCAGTATTTT
few TRBJ2-7 TRBV4-3 TRBD1 CASSRAGGSYEQYF TGCGCCAGCAGCCGGGCAGGGGGCTCCTACGAGCAGTACTTC
- TRBJ1-4 TRBV9 TRBD1 CASSVSSGDRGRGEKLFF TGTGCCAGCAGCGTCAGTAGCGGGGACAGGGGGCGCGGTGAAAAACTGTTTTTT
- TRBJ1-1 TRBV21-1 - CASSGQGSPEAFF TGTGCCAGCAGCGGTCAGGGTTCCCCTGAAGCTTTCTTT
- TRBJ2-3 TRBV5-1 TRBD2 CASSSLMTSGRGTDTQYF TGCGCCAGCAGCTCACTAATGACTAGCGGGAGGGGTACAGATACGCAGTATTTT
- TRBJ2-2 TRBV7-3 - CASSLVGRNTGELFF TGTGCCAGCAGCTTAGTAGGGAGGAACACCGGGGAGCTGTTTTTT
- TRBJ1-5 TRBV10-2 TRBD1 CASSDSTGQQPQHF TGCGCCAGCAGCGACTCCACGGGACAGCAGCCCCAGCATTTT
- TRBJ2-1 TRBV10-3 - CAIGRGVYNEQFF TGTGCCATCGGGCGGGGCGTCTACAATGAGCAGTTCTTC
few TRBJ1-3 TRBV18 TRBD1 CASSRRDRSFGNTIYF TGTGCCAGCTCCCGACGGGACAGGTCATTCGGAAACACCATATATTTT
- TRBJ1-6 TRBV4-3 - CASSRDFDNSPLHF TGCGCCAGCAGCCGGGACTTCGATAATTCACCCCTCCACTTT
- TRBJ2-7 TRBV27 TRBD2 CASSQNSGVIEQYF TGTGCCAGCAGTCAAAATAGCGGGGTTATCGAGCAGTACTTC
few TRBJ2-2 TRBV19 TRBD2 CASSPRTSGTKELFF TGTGCCAGTAGCCCCCGGACTAGCGGGACTAAGGAGCTGTTTTTT